Below, one T cell receptor (beta chain) is given with its context. This was a deep-level run. The protocol was immunoSEQ multiplex PCR, while the TCRdb copy is restricted to in-frame clones and leaves out a portion. There are under 2,500,000 clones in the sample; nearly 97% occur only once, and approximately 0.13% lies in the top ten. The sample belongs to a study of shared clonotypes between healthy human individuals. Between the trimmed V and J ends, which lost 3 bases and 2 bases, there was a span of 8 bases. Germline V gene sequence: CDR1 SQVTM, CDR2 ANQGSEA. The CDR3 is 13 amino acids. The gene calls are TRBV29-1 and TRBJ1-3; D is uncertain. This clonotype originated in a man aged 18 to 30 in good health. The specimen was naive CD4+ T cells sorted from blood. Noted subset: CD45RA+ positively selected. CDR3 in amino acids: CSVDIGTGNTIYF. CDR3 in DNA: TGCAGCGTTGATATTGGGACTGGAAACACCATATATTTT.